The 31 T cell receptor beta chains presented below share a single source sample, sequenced in a study of T cells in Graves' hyperthyroidism and ophthalmopathy. RNA transcripts gave rise to amplified TCR beta CDR3 regions. A first-round RT-PCR of the TCR CDR3 used the HTBI primer set. TCRdb fed the multiplex PCR reads into MiXCR, producing one record per CDR3 protein. The sample includes a few hundred thousand distinct CDR3 sequences, approximately 18% of them seen just once. Sequences were obtained from blood. These receptors were taken from a man over 45 with Graves' ophthalmopathy.

This clonotype occurred a few times. The genes are TRBV10-1 and TRBJ2-1; possible D gene TRBD2, 6 bases. The germline gives CDR1 WNHNN, CDR2 SYGVQD (reference sequence). The CDR3 length is 15 residues. V was clipped by 4 bases and J by 6 bases, with 16 bases between them. The DNA of the CDR3 is TGCGCCAGCAGTGGGGCGGGGCAGGGTTCCAATGAGCAGTTCTTC. It encodes CASSGAGQGSNEQFF.

This clonotype was seen only a few times. This chain links TRBV2 with TRBJ2-1; possibly TRBD2 for D (5 bases). Germline loops: CDR1 SNHLY, CDR2 FYNNEI. V was shortened by 7 bases and J by 5 bases, with 18 bases between the two germline ends. This CDR3 contains 15 residues. CDR3 region: CASTPTRRGNNEQFF. CDR3 coding DNA: TGTGCCAGCACTCCGACTCGACGAGGGAACAATGAGCAGTTCTTC.

This clonotype was detected ten times or more. The V and J genes are TRBV7-6 and TRBJ2-7; 7 nucleotides align to TRBD1. Germline values: CDR1 SGHVS, CDR2 FNYEAQ. The junction had 9 bases not matched to a gene; V was cut back by 5 bases and J by 2 bases. The CDR3 spans 15 residues. In DNA form, the CDR3 reads TGTGCCAGCAGCGTAACCGGGACAGTTCCCTACGAGCAGTACTTC. Amino acids: CASSVTGTVPYEQYF. Variable domain in full (rest from reference TRBV7-6 and TRBJ2-7): GAGVSQSPRYKVTKRGQDVALRCDPISGHVSLYWYRQALGQGPEFLTYFNYEAQQDKSGLPNDRFSAERPEGSISTLTIQRTEQRDSAMYRCASSVTGTVPYEQYFGPGTRLTVT.

In this sample, this clonotype turned up many times. V and J are TRBV20-1 and TRBJ2-5; TRBD2 matches at 16 bases. CDR1 is DFQATT and CDR2 is SNEGSKA in the germline V gene (reference sequence). V lost 4 bases to trimming and J lost 4 bases; unmatched junction nucleotides: 6. This CDR3 is 16 amino acids long. The CDR3 sequence is CSATGTSGREGETQYF. The CDR3 nucleotides read TGCAGTGCTACCGGGACTAGCGGGAGGGAGGGAGAGACCCAGTACTTC.

This clonotype appeared many times. The V gene is TRBV11-2, the J gene TRBJ2-5; a weak D match, TRBD1 (5 bases). The CDR3 contains 16 residues. CDR1 and CDR2 (germline): SGHAT, FQNNGV. With 5 bases removed from V and 1 base from J, the gap between germline ends came to 17 bases. CDR3 sequence reads: CASSPVPVGPQETQYF. The CDR3 coding sequence is TGTGCCAGCAGCCCTGTTCCCGTGGGGCCCCAAGAGACCCAGTACTTC.

This clonotype was seen many times. The chain recombines TRBV10-3 with TRBJ2-1; 10 bases are a match to TRBD2. The CDR3 length is 15 residues. Germline assignment: CDR1 ENHRY and CDR2 SYGVKD. The V segment lost 7 bases and the J segment 6 bases; nucleotides outside the gene matches: 9. The CDR3 DNA follows: TGTGCCATCACTTCTAGCGGGAGTAGGGGCAATGAGCAGTTCTTC. Its protein product is CAITSSGSRGNEQFF.

V usage is TRBV12-3 or TRBV12-4 and J usage is TRBJ2-1, with 8 nucleotides matching TRBD2. V dropped 4 bases and J dropped 8; count of bases not matched to a gene: 10. This CDR3 is built from 15 residues. The CDR3 region is CASSSPSGSPDEQFF. The CDR3 DNA follows: TGTGCCAGCAGTTCCCCCAGCGGGAGTCCCGATGAGCAGTTCTTC.

This clonotype has a count of ten or more. The chain carries TRBV3-1 and TRBJ2-2; D could derive from TRBD1 or TRBD2 (5 bases each). There are 17 residues in the CDR3. CDR1 is LGHDT, CDR2 YNNKEL, per germline (reference sequence). The V end was cut by 0 bases, the J end by 4 bases, with 15 bases between. The CDR3 sequence is CASSQEFEQAGTGELFF. In nucleotides, the CDR3 is TGTGCCAGCAGCCAAGAGTTCGAACAGGCGGGCACCGGGGAGCTGTTTTTT.

V is TRBV19 and J is TRBJ1-4; TRBD1 might be the D (5 bases). Germline V gene sequence: CDR1 LNHDA, CDR2 SQIVND (reference sequence). The CDR3 is made up of 13 amino acids. Trimming took off 10 bases at V and 5 bases at J, with 14 bases between the two ends. This CDR3 is CATRGSRNEKLFF. The CDR3 DNA sequence: TGTGCCACCCGGGGCAGTAGGAATGAAAAACTGTTTTTT.

This clonotype was detected ten times or more. V and J are TRBV12-3 or TRBV12-4 and TRBJ2-5; 7 nucleotides align to TRBD2. The CDR3 consists of 16 residues. The trim removed 3 bases at V and 5 bases at J, leaving 12 bases unmatched. The CDR3 sequence is CASSFMGGGWFETQYF. The CDR3, as DNA: TGTGCCAGCAGTTTTATGGGGGGGGGATGGTTCGAGACCCAGTACTTC.

This clonotype has a count of ten or more. The V and J genes are TRBV11-2 and TRBJ2-1, with D possibly matching TRBD2 (5 bases). V lost 7 bases, J lost 6 bases, and 19 bases lay in between. This CDR3 is built from 15 residues. Germline V gene sequence: CDR1 SGHAT, CDR2 FQNNGV. The CDR3 sequence: CASKLAGPGFNEQFF. In DNA form, the CDR3 reads TGTGCCAGCAAGCTCGCCGGCCCGGGATTCAATGAGCAGTTCTTC.

This clonotype was counted only a few times. The V gene is TRBV10-3, the J gene TRBJ2-1; D remains ambiguous. In germline, CDR1 is ENHRY, CDR2 SYGVKD. With 2 bases removed from V and 6 bases from J, the gap between germline ends came to 14 bases. This CDR3 comprises 15 residues. CDR3 region: CAISEGFSAVNEQFF. The CDR3 nucleotides read TGTGCCATCAGTGAGGGATTTTCGGCTGTCAATGAGCAGTTCTTC.

In its sample, this clonotype was seen many times. V and J are TRBV12-3 or TRBV12-4 and TRBJ1-4; D not certain. The ends were cut back, 1 base at V and 5 bases at J, with 5 bases in the middle. This CDR3 has 13 residues. The CDR3 spells CASSLGTNEKLFF. The CDR3 bases are TGTGCCAGCAGTTTAGGGACGAATGAAAAACTGTTTTTT.

This clonotype was recorded a few times. The V and J genes are TRBV20-1 and TRBJ2-1, with TRBD1 matching over 8 bases. CDR3 length: 16 amino acids. The germline V gene encodes CDR1 DFQATT and CDR2 SNEGSKA (reference sequence). V was pared by 3 bases and J by 8 bases, with 15 bases of the junction left unmatched. The CDR3 sequence: CSASVLTGGGMDEQFF. The CDR3 nucleotides are TGCAGTGCTAGTGTACTTACAGGGGGTGGAATGGATGAGCAGTTCTTC.

This clonotype was found many times. This chain uses TRBV3-1 with TRBJ2-5; D possibly corresponds to TRBD1 (5 bases). V dropped 0 bases and J dropped 4 bases, with 15 bases sitting between them. The CDR3 is 16 residues long. Germline V gives CDR1 LGHDT, CDR2 YNNKEL (reference sequence). CDR3 nucleotide sequence: TGTGCCAGCAGCCAAGAGTGGATGGGGCAGGGAGAGACCCAGTACTTC. This translates into CASSQEWMGQGETQYF.

This clonotype has a handful of counts. This rearrangement joins TRBV20-1 to TRBJ2-7; D not certain. This CDR3 has 13 amino acids. The germline gives CDR1 DFQATT, CDR2 SNEGSKA (reference sequence). Trimming took off 6 bases at V and 2 bases at J, with 14 bases between the two ends. The CDR3 spells CSAHGRLTYEQYF. CDR3 in DNA: TGCAGTGCGCACGGACGGTTGACCTACGAGCAGTACTTC.

The chain couples TRBV5-1 to TRBJ1-2; unclear D gene. The CDR3 runs 13 residues. Per germline, CDR1 SGHRS and CDR2 YFSETQ. V was pared by 6 bases and J by 4 bases, with 13 bases between. The CDR3 loop reads CASTGEGIYGYTF. The CDR3 DNA is TGCGCCAGCACTGGGGAAGGGATCTATGGCTACACCTTC.

The chain employs TRBV5-6 and TRBJ1-6; D call uncertain. The V and J ends lost 0 bases and 6 bases respectively, with 10 bases between them. Germline lookup yields CDR1 SGHDT and CDR2 YYEEEE. CDR3 length: 15 amino acids. CDR3 in DNA: TGTGCCAGCAGCTTGGTGGGCAGAGTTAATTCACCCCTCCACTTT. Translation: CASSLVGRVNSPLHF.

The sample holds many counts of this clonotype. This chain links TRBV6-1 with TRBJ2-3; 14 bases are a match to TRBD2. V dropped 5 bases and J dropped 0; count of bases not matched to a gene: 10. The V gene's germline CDR1 is MNHNS and CDR2 SASEGT. The length of the CDR3 is 19 residues. CDR3 amino acids: CASSTGLAGGPKSTDTQYF. CDR3 DNA sequence: TGTGCCAGCAGTACAGGACTAGCGGGAGGCCCGAAAAGCACAGATACGCAGTATTTT.

In this sample, this clonotype turned up a few times. The V call is TRBV28, the J call TRBJ2-1; 14 nucleotides align to TRBD2. This CDR3 spans 18 amino acids. The germline V gene encodes CDR1 MDHEN and CDR2 SYDVKM. Trimming took 3 bases from V and 7 from J; bases not matched to a gene: 11. The CDR3 spells CASSFSTSGRGRWNEQFF. CDR3 DNA: TGTGCCAGCAGTTTCTCGACTAGCGGGAGGGGGCGGTGGAATGAGCAGTTCTTC.

This clonotype was seen at least ten times. The gene calls are TRBV14 and TRBJ2-7, with D possibly TRBD2 on 5 matching bases. CDR3 length equals 14 residues. V lost 0 bases to trimming and J lost 5 bases, with 11 bases between them. The germline V gene encodes CDR1 SGHDN and CDR2 FVKESK. For the CDR3, the DNA is TGTGCCAGCAGCCAAGAGGGCACGGAGGACGAGCAGTACTTC. It codes for CASSQEGTEDEQYF.

There are many counts of this clonotype. The chain is built from TRBV3-1 and TRBJ1-1, with TRBD1 identical over 8 bases. V was pared by 0 bases and J by 9 bases, with 6 bases of the junction left unmatched. CDR3 length equals 14 residues. Germline V lookup: CDR1 LGHDT, CDR2 YNNKEL (reference sequence). Written as DNA, the CDR3 is TGTGCCAGCAGCCAAGATCCCGACAGGGGAAAAGCTTTCTTT. Its translation: CASSQDPDRGKAFF.

This chain links TRBV18 with TRBJ2-2; 7 nucleotides align to TRBD1. The V and J ends lost 2 bases and 6 bases, in that order; junction bases with no gene match: 3. CDR3 length equals 14 residues. From germline, CDR1 is KGHSH and CDR2 LQKENI. CDR3 region: CASSPTGAAGELFF. In nucleotides, the CDR3 is TGTGCCAGCTCACCAACAGGGGCGGCCGGGGAGCTGTTTTTT.

This chain links TRBV15 with TRBJ1-4; a weak D match, TRBD1 (6 bases). The V end lost 0 bases, the J end lost 5 bases, and 10 bases lay between the germline ends. Germline CDR1 reads LNHNV; CDR2 reads YYDKDF (reference sequence). The CDR3 extends over 15 amino acids. The CDR3 nucleotides read TGTGCCACCAGCAGAGATTTCGGACAGAATGAAAAACTGTTTTTT. It yields the protein CATSRDFGQNEKLFF.

The V gene is TRBV9, the J gene TRBJ1-6; D might be TRBD1 (5 bases). Germline V gene data show CDR1 as SGDLS and CDR2 as YYNGEE. V lost 4 bases and J 9 bases, leaving 20 bases between the germline ends. CDR3 length equals 16 residues. The CDR3 DNA follows: TGTGCCAGCAGCATAGAGGAGTCGGGCAGGGCTTCACCCCTCCACTTT. Its translation is CASSIEESGRASPLHF.

At least ten counts were recorded for this clonotype. This rearrangement joins TRBV7-2 to TRBJ2-7; 8 nucleotides align to TRBD2. The CDR3 is 15 residues long. Germline values: CDR1 SGHTA, CDR2 FQGNSA. V shed 5 bases and J 1 base; nucleotides not matched to a gene: 7. The CDR3 nucleotides are TGTGCCAGCAGCCCCCGGAGCGGGGGATCCTACGAGCAGTACTTC. It translates to CASSPRSGGSYEQYF.

This clonotype was counted ten times or more. The rearrangement uses TRBV7-8 and TRBJ2-1; 7 bases map to TRBD2. This CDR3 is built from 16 residues. V lost 5 bases, J lost 2 bases, and 9 bases stayed unmatched. Germline CDR1 is SGHVS and CDR2 is FQNEAQ. This chain's CDR3 is CASSPERLAAYNEQFF. CDR3 nucleotide sequence: TGTGCCAGCAGCCCCGAGAGGCTAGCGGCCTACAATGAGCAGTTCTTC.

This clonotype was detected ten times or more. The chain combines TRBV11-2 with TRBJ2-7; no clear D. Germline V gene lookup returns CDR1 SGHAT and CDR2 FQNNGV. The CDR3 extends over 12 amino acids. V shed 5 bases and J shed 9 bases, with 14 bases lying between them. The CDR3 loop is CASSPTSFGQYF. As DNA, the CDR3 is TGTGCCAGCAGCCCTACATCCTTCGGGCAGTACTTC.

The chain is built from TRBV5-4 and TRBJ2-7, with 7 bases matching TRBD2. Germline V lookup: CDR1 SGHNT, CDR2 YYREEE (reference sequence). The CDR3 loop spans 13 amino acids. With V trimmed by 5 bases and J by 8 bases, 10 bases remained unmatched. In DNA, the CDR3 is TGTGCCAGCAGGAGCGGGACCGCACAAAAGCAGTACTTC. This encodes CASRSGTAQKQYF.

This clonotype has at least ten counts. This chain joins TRBV11-3 and TRBJ2-1; perhaps TRBD2 as D (5 bases). The germline gives CDR1 SGHNT, CDR2 YENEEA. V was trimmed by 5 bases and J by 5 bases, leaving 16 bases between them. This CDR3 region has 15 residues. The CDR3 loop reads CASSARGPAHNEQFF. In DNA, the CDR3 is TGTGCCAGCAGCGCCCGCGGGCCAGCCCACAATGAGCAGTTCTTC.

This chain links TRBV5-1 with TRBJ2-1; 12 positions match TRBD1. Trimming removed 0 bases from V and 5 bases from J; junction bases left unmatched: 3. This CDR3 comprises 16 residues. In germline, CDR1 is SGHRS, CDR2 YFSETQ. CDR3 loop: CASSLAGTGGNNEQFF. The CDR3 coding sequence is TGCGCCAGCAGCTTGGCCGGGACAGGGGGCAACAATGAGCAGTTCTTC.